This entry concerns a single T cell receptor (beta chain). It lacks a known antigen. No quality values exist for individual bases; no much larger clone is one base distant. Patients with autoimmune disease history or receiving systemic immunosuppression were excluded from the trial. Peripheral blood for TCR sequencing was collected from all dose cohorts at baseline, on cycle 4 day 1, and on cycle 7 day 1. The samples were taken from a phase I, first-in-human, multicenter, open-label dose-escalation trial of ivuxolimab. Adults with locally advanced or metastatic melanoma, renal cell carcinoma, hepatocellular carcinoma or head and neck squamous cell carcinoma were enrolled in the trial. Before TCR sequencing, CD4+ and CD8+ T cells were separately sorted from peripheral blood. These data are taken from a study of OX40 agonist ivuxolimab in advanced cancers. Context from the whole study: Ivuxolimab, which targeted the costimulatory receptor OX40 (CD134), was an agonistic, fully human IgG2 monoclonal antibody. The point of sequencing TCRbeta in the periphery was to test whether ivuxolimab changed TCR sequence diversity and drove clonal T-cell expansion. In the dose-escalation cohort, 82.7% of patients were male, and the mean age was 60 years with a range of roughly 20 to 79. Intravenous ivuxolimab was administered to patients every 2 weeks at six dose levels: 0.01, 0.1, 0.3, 1.5, 3 and 10 mg/kg. Partial responses occurred in three dose-escalation patients, of whom one had hepatocellular carcinoma and two had cutaneous melanoma. The paper reports the monotherapy dose-escalation portion (N of about 47 patients) of the phase I ivuxolimab trial. Patients were allowed to have had prior anti-PD-1, anti-PD-L1 or anti-CTLA-4 therapy, and less than 45% of the dose-escalation patients had previously received checkpoint inhibitors. Among the roughly 50 dose-escalation patients, around 19 had hepatocellular carcinoma, about 15 melanoma, 9 renal cell carcinoma and 9 head and neck cancer.

Genomic DNA was isolated from the sorted cells so that the TCRbeta CDR3 region could be sequenced. The immunoSEQ Assay was used for sequencing of TCRbeta CDR3 regions. This immuneACCESS table, as held by TCRdb, lists in-frame sequences with V and J called but not all clones. Of the missing ones, under half trace to an unresolved V gene in checked studies; the others have no known cause. The sample table contains more than 50,000 clones; only one count was recorded for about 89% of them. 18% of the sample is in the top ten clones. What the research found in general, with its limitations: Clonal expansion of both CD4+ and CD8+ blood T cells was observed from baseline to week 6 at doses 0.1 to 3.0 mg/kg. Which antigens the clonally expanded peripheral T cells were specific for was not determined. After ivuxolimab, expanded clones were on average more numerous among CD8+ T cells than among CD4+ T cells. Low levels of normalized T-cell clonal expansion were also seen in some nonresponding patients. In the 0.1-3.0 mg/kg groups, partial responders had among the lowest normalized peripheral clonal expansion, particularly in CD8+ T cells.

The junction shows trimming of 1 base on V and 4 bases on J, plus 5 bases between the germline ends. The germline V gene provides CDR1 MNHNS and CDR2 SASEGT. CDR3 length: 13 amino acids, cysteine to phenylalanine. Only the CDR3 region is kept as DNA, spanning 39 bases read in frame from base 1. This specimen was CD4+ or CD8+ T cells sorted from blood, taken in a trial of the OX40 agonist ivuxolimab. The receptor chain draws on TRBV6-1 and TRBJ2-1, with the D gene not confidently named. The receptor's source is an adult with an advanced solid tumor such as melanoma, head and neck, liver or kidney cancer. The CDR3 region has the sequence CASSEERYNEQFF. The nucleotide sequence is given as TGTGCCAGCAGTGAAGAGAGATACAATGAGCAGTTCTTC.